The 14 T cell receptor beta chains presented below share a single source sample, sequenced in a study of beta chain features in type 1 diabetes. General study findings and limits: The study found moderately but significantly shorter TCRB CDR3s in all four CD4+ subsets of Type 1 diabetes patients.

Reverse transcription of all isolated RNA meant that expressed TCRB transcripts were sequenced. Assay: immunoSEQ multiplex PCR; the TCRdb copy retains only in-frame clones and omits some. The sample gives about 650,000 clones, roughly 12% of which show up once; more than 0.1% is in the top ten. Their specific antigens are unknown. The sample was naive CD4+ T cells from blood. These receptors came from a man younger than 40 with type 1 diabetes.

The table lists this clone with a few counts. The chain joins TRBV9 to TRBJ1-6; tentatively, D is TRBD1 (6 bases). Germline V gene sequence: CDR1 SGDLS, CDR2 YYNGEE. Trimming took off 0 bases at V and 5 bases at J, with 18 bases between the two ends. The CDR3 has 18 amino acids. The CDR3 DNA follows: TGTGCCAGCAGCGTAGAAGTACAGGGAGTGGGGGATAATTCACCCCTCCACTTT. This sequence encodes CASSVEVQGVGDNSPLHF.

The chain couples TRBV12-5 to TRBJ1-5; D gene ambiguous. With 2 bases removed from V and 0 bases from J, the gap between germline ends came to 8 bases. The CDR3 covers 15 residues. The germline V gene encodes CDR1 LGHNT and CDR2 FRNRAP. The chain's CDR3 is CASGLSVTSNQPQHF. The CDR3 nucleotides read TGTGCTAGTGGTTTGAGTGTTACTAGCAATCAGCCCCAGCATTTT.

A few counts support this clone. The V call is TRBV28, the J call TRBJ2-1; 7 positions agree with TRBD1. Germline CDR1 reads MDHEN; CDR2 reads SYDVKM. V gave up 5 bases and J gave up 3 bases; unmatched junction bases: 10. This CDR3 is built from 16 residues. The chain's CDR3 is CASSGGQSPLYNEQFF. In DNA form, the CDR3 reads TGTGCCAGCAGTGGGGGACAGAGCCCACTCTACAATGAGCAGTTCTTC.

In this sample, this clone turned up many times. The chain couples TRBV6-5 to TRBJ1-2; the D gene is possibly TRBD1 (6 bases). Germline CDR1 MNHEY, CDR2 SVGAGI. The length of the CDR3 is 12 residues. V lost 6 bases to trimming and J lost 8 bases, with 13 bases between them. The CDR3 is CASSPSDRGYTF. The CDR3 nucleotides read TGTGCCAGCAGCCCATCCGACAGGGGCTACACCTTC.

This chain connects TRBV9 to TRBJ2-5; 7 bases line up with TRBD1. Judging by the DNA end, TRBJ2-7 fits better; the J call may be wrong. This CDR3 has 15 residues. Per the germline V gene, CDR1 is SGDLS and CDR2 is YYNGEE. DNA for the CDR3: TGTGCCAGCAGCGTAAGCCGACAGGGCTTCAACGAGCAGTACTTC. Translated: CASSVSRQGFNEQYF.

This clone was seen only a few times. The chain uses TRBV29-1 and TRBJ2-4; TRBD1 aligns across 10 bases. CDR3 length: 12 residues. Trimming removed 3 bases from V and 8 bases from J; junction bases left unmatched: 1. Germline CDR1 and CDR2: SQVTM and ANQGSEA. For the CDR3, the DNA is TGCAGCGTTGAGGACAGGGGGTACATTCAGTACTTC. Protein sequence: CSVEDRGYIQYF.

The rearrangement joins TRBV14 to TRBJ2-5, with D hard to call. Germline V gene lookup returns CDR1 SGHDN and CDR2 FVKESK. V was shortened by 1 base and J by 1 base, with 10 bases between the two germline ends. This CDR3 spans 15 amino acids. CDR3 sequence reads: CASSQGRTRQETQYF. CDR3 bases: TGTGCCAGCAGCCAAGGGAGAACTCGCCAAGAGACCCAGTACTTC.

With respect to this clone: No conserved phenylalanine or tryptophan is present at the end of the CDR3, so a read error is the likely explanation. The DNA is left out, because the CDR3 cannot be placed on it with certainty; the CDR3 is given as TCRdb lists it. The chain has TRBV20-1 and TRBJ2-3; the D call of TRBD2 is as the table states it, not checked on the DNA. The CDR3 numbers 11 amino acids, ends counted. CDR1 is DFQATT and CDR2 is SNEGSKA in the germline V gene (reference sequence). CDR3 residues: CSARTPAGAIL.

The rearrangement uses TRBV7-2 and TRBJ1-5; TRBD1 is a possible D gene (6 bases). CDR1 is SGHTA and CDR2 is FQGNSA in the germline V gene. V was clipped by 4 bases and J by 0 bases, with 7 bases between them. The CDR3 is made up of 14 amino acids. The CDR3 spells CASSSGASNQPQHF. The CDR3 DNA follows: TGTGCCAGCAGCTCAGGGGCTAGCAATCAGCCCCAGCATTTT.

This clone appeared a few times. The chain links TRBV4-2 to TRBJ1-2, with TRBD1 matching 9 bases. V lost 2 bases, J lost 0 bases, and 7 bases stayed unmatched. Per the germline V gene, CDR1 is LGHNA and CDR2 is YNFKEQ. The CDR3 runs 17 residues. The CDR3 here is CASSQKTGGRANYGYTF. DNA for the CDR3: TGTGCCAGCAGCCAAAAAACAGGGGGCAGGGCTAACTATGGCTACACCTTC.

As concerns this clone: Sequence at one end of the junction differs from germline and may be a read error. The V and J genes are TRBV2 and TRBJ2-5; 7 nucleotides line up with TRBD1. Germline V gene data show CDR1 as SNHLY and CDR2 as FYNNEI. CDR3 length equals 11 residues. The chain's CDR3 is CAGRGQETQYF. The CDR3 DNA is TGTGCCGGCAGGGGGCAAGAGACCCAGTACTTC.

This clone came up a few times. The chain joins TRBV4-2 to TRBJ2-7; 8 bases align to TRBD1. The CDR3 length is 14 residues. Germline values: CDR1 LGHNA, CDR2 YNFKEQ. The trim removed 6 bases at V and 5 bases at J, leaving 9 bases unmatched. The CDR3 DNA follows: TGTGCCAGCAGAGAATACCAGGGGGCCAACGAGCAGTACTTC. Translation: CASREYQGANEQYF.

This clone was counted only a few times. J is TRBJ2-7 and V is TRBV29-1, with 8 bases identical to TRBD1. The germline V gene has CDR1 SQVTM and CDR2 ANQGSEA. With V trimmed by 4 bases and J by 0 bases, 5 bases remained unmatched. The CDR3 totals 14 residues. The DNA for the CDR3 is TGCAGCGTTGCGCGGGACAGGTCCTCCTACGAGCAGTACTTC. Encoded protein: CSVARDRSSYEQYF.

V gene TRBV7-9 combines with J gene TRBJ2-7; D is perhaps TRBD1 or TRBD2 (6 bases each). Germline V gene data show CDR1 as SEHNR and CDR2 as FQNEAQ (reference sequence). V shed 5 bases and J shed 0 bases, with 20 bases lying between them. The CDR3 is 17 residues long. The chain's CDR3 is CASSGEPYGGPSYEQYF. The CDR3 nucleotides read TGTGCCAGCAGCGGAGAGCCCTACGGGGGCCCCTCCTACGAGCAGTACTTC.